This entry concerns a single T cell receptor (beta chain). Its antigen is as yet unknown. The CDR3 has 17 amino acids. Looked up from germline, CDR1 is SGDLS and CDR2 is YYNGEE. The trim removed 3 bases at V and 4 bases at J, leaving 7 bases unmatched. This sample stems from a study of cytomegalovirus exposure and HLA in healthy donors. Study results and caveats: First-cohort TCR clusters were later found to tend to co-occur in the 120 or so validation repertoires. In vitro testing confirmed a few CMV-associated chains as specific for CMV antigens.

Measured with immunoSEQ multiplex PCR; TCRdb has only the in-frame clones, and not every one. The data hold more than 250,000 clones, with 87% observed a single time. This chain connects TRBV9 to TRBJ2-2; 12 positions agree with TRBD2. The TCR sequence derives from a woman aged 30 to 39 in good health and CMV-seropositive. The sequencing sample was made of PBMCs. CDR3 amino acids: CASSETSGGPVTGELFF. Here the CDR3 DNA reads TGTGCCAGCAGCGAGACTAGCGGGGGCCCGGTCACCGGGGAGCTGTTTTTT.